What follows are 14 T cell receptor beta chains derived from one specimen sequenced in a study of blood T cell repertoires in COVID-19. TCRdb keeps only in-frame clones here, not all; method: immunoSEQ multiplex PCR. The profile covers tens of thousands of clones, with around 75% appearing a single time and approximately 60% taken by the ten largest. The sample consisted of peripheral blood. The source is an elderly man with acute or convalescent COVID-19.

The chain is built from TRBV28 and TRBJ2-7; D uncertain. V lost 5 bases and J 1 base, leaving 18 bases between the germline ends. CDR1 MDHEN and CDR2 SYDVKM come from the germline V gene. The length of the CDR3 is 16 residues. As DNA, the CDR3 is TGTGCCAGCAGTCTAAATGTGGGCCCCAGATCCTACGAGCAGTACTTC. Protein sequence: CASSLNVGPRSYEQYF.

This clone was seen just once. CDR3 sequence: CASSFRGTDTGELFF. The DNA of the CDR3 is TGTGCCAGCAGCTTCAGGGGAACAGACACCGGGGAGCTGTTTTTT. The chain carries TRBV5-4 and TRBJ2-2; perhaps TRBD1 as D (6 bases). The CDR3 consists of 15 residues. Trimming cost V 2 bases and J 3 bases, with 11 bases left between them. Germline values: CDR1 SGHNT, CDR2 YYREEE (reference sequence).

This CDR3 reads CASSSNRGYSNQPQHF. The CDR3 DNA follows: TGTGCCAGCAGCTCAAACAGGGGCTATAGCAATCAGCCCCAGCATTTT. This rearrangement joins TRBV7-9 to TRBJ1-5; TRBD1 matches 7 bases. CDR3 length equals 16 residues. With 4 bases clipped from V and 0 bases from J, the junction kept 6 bases outside the gene matches. Germline CDR1 and CDR2: SEHNR and FQNEAQ (reference sequence).

This clone has just a few counts. V is TRBV19 and J is TRBJ1-5; 7 bases fit TRBD1. Germline trimming cut 3 bases from V and 2 bases from J; bases unmatched to any gene: 7. The germline V gene encodes CDR1 LNHDA and CDR2 SQIVND (reference sequence). The CDR3 consists of 16 residues. The CDR3: CASSIRQGSGNQPQHF. The CDR3 nucleotides are TGTGCCAGTAGTATTAGACAGGGCTCTGGCAATCAGCCCCAGCATTTT. Full variable domain (rest looked up from reference TRBV19 and TRBJ1-5): DGGITQSPKYLFRKEGQNVTLSCEQNLNHDAMYWYRQDPGQGLRLIYYSQIVNDFQKGDIAEGYSVSREKKESFPLTVTSAQKNPTAFYLCASSIRQGSGNQPQHFGDGTRLSIL.

This clone was counted a single time. The J gene is TRBJ1-6, the V gene TRBV27, with 8 bases lining up with TRBD1. Looked up from germline, CDR1 is MNHEY and CDR2 is SMNVEV (reference sequence). The ends lost 7 bases at V and 17 bases at J; junction bases unmatched: 7. This CDR3 contains 11 residues. The CDR3 DNA is TGTGCCAGCAACCTGGACAGGGCCTTCCACTTT. Its protein product is CASNLDRAFHF.

This clone has just a few counts. J is TRBJ1-3 and V is TRBV7-9; 7 bases match TRBD1. This CDR3 comprises 17 residues. Trimming removed 3 bases from V and 0 bases from J; junction bases left unmatched: 8. Germline V lookup: CDR1 SEHNR, CDR2 FQNEAQ (reference sequence). The DNA for the CDR3 is TGTGCCAGCAGCTTTGAGAGGGGGCGAAACTCTGGAAACACCATATATTTT. Its translation is CASSFERGRNSGNTIYF.

The chain is built from TRBV19 and TRBJ2-7, with 7 bases matching TRBD1. Germline loops: CDR1 LNHDA, CDR2 SQIVND (reference sequence). Trimming took 5 bases from V and 0 from J; bases not matched to a gene: 7. The length of the CDR3 is 15 residues. The CDR3 region has the DNA TGTGCCAGTAGTCTGACAGGGATGAGCTCCTACGAGCAGTACTTC. Protein sequence: CASSLTGMSSYEQYF.

This rearrangement joins TRBV28 to TRBJ2-1, with a weak D call TRBD2 (6 bases). The CDR3 extends over 14 amino acids. Trimming pared 1 base from V and 9 bases from J, leaving 13 bases between. Germline CDR1 reads MDHEN; CDR2 reads SYDVKM. The CDR3 DNA reads TGTGCCAGCAGTTTATCCGCTAGCGTGACTGAGCAGTTCTTC. Protein: CASSLSASVTEQFF.

The chain carries TRBV27 and TRBJ2-1; 8 bases line up with TRBD1. The junction had 10 bases not matched to a gene; V was cut back by 8 bases and J by 7 bases. This CDR3 comprises 14 residues. Germline-derived CDR1 and CDR2 are MNHEY and SMNVEV (reference sequence). The CDR3 spells CASARQGARNEQFF. In DNA, the CDR3 is TGTGCCAGCGCAAGGCAGGGGGCGAGGAATGAGCAGTTCTTC.

This rearrangement joins TRBV7-2 to TRBJ2-1; D is perhaps TRBD2 (6 bases). There are 14 residues in the CDR3. From germline, CDR1 is SGHTA and CDR2 FQGNSA. Trimming stripped 1 base from V and 9 bases from J, with 13 bases between. CDR3 DNA sequence: TGTGCCAGCAGCTTAGGACTAGAAGTATTTGAGCAGTTCTTC. Translating it yields CASSLGLEVFEQFF.

The rearrangement uses TRBV30 and TRBJ1-1; D not resolved. Trimming removed 5 bases at V and 2 bases at J, with 12 bases between. Germline V gene lookup returns CDR1 GTSNPN and CDR2 SVGIG (reference sequence). The CDR3 runs to 13 residues. This CDR3 is CAWQYSGNTEAFF. The CDR3, as DNA: TGTGCCTGGCAGTACAGCGGTAACACTGAAGCTTTCTTT.

The chain is built from TRBV11-1 and TRBJ2-1; D might be TRBD1 (6 bases). Germline lookup yields CDR1 SGHAT and CDR2 FQDESV (reference sequence). This CDR3 has 15 residues. V lost 6 bases and J lost 6, with 18 bases in between. In nucleotides, the CDR3 is TGTGCCAGCAGGGGAAGGGGATCAGGGGCCAATGAGCAGTTCTTC. This sequence encodes CASRGRGSGANEQFF.

V and J are TRBV5-4 and TRBJ2-5; D perhaps matches TRBD1 (6 bases). V was pared by 4 bases and J by 10 bases, with 23 bases between. This CDR3 has 15 residues. CDR1 and CDR2 (germline): SGHNT, YYREEE (reference sequence). The CDR3 sequence: CASSTETAPSRGQYF. The DNA of the CDR3 is TGTGCCAGCAGCACAGAGACCGCTCCTTCCAGGGGCCAGTACTTC.

J is TRBJ2-3 and V is TRBV20-1, with D uncertain. This CDR3 has 11 amino acids. V was cut by 1 base and J by 6 bases, with 5 bases left in between. Per germline, CDR1 DFQATT and CDR2 SNEGSKA (reference sequence). CDR3 residues: CSARAGDTQYF. CDR3 coding DNA: TGCAGTGCTAGAGCAGGTGATACGCAGTATTTT.